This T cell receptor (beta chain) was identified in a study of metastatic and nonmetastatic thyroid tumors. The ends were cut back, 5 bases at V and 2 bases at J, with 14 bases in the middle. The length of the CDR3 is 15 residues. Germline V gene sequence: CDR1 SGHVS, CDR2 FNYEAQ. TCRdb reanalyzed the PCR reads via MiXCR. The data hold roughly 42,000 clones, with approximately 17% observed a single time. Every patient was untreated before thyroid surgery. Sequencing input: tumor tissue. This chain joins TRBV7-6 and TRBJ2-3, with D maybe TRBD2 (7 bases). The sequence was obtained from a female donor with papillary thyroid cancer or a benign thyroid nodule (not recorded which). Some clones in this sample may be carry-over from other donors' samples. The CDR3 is CASSPEGGATDTQYF. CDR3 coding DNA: TGTGCCAGCAGCCCCGAAGGGGGGGCCACAGATACGCAGTATTTT.